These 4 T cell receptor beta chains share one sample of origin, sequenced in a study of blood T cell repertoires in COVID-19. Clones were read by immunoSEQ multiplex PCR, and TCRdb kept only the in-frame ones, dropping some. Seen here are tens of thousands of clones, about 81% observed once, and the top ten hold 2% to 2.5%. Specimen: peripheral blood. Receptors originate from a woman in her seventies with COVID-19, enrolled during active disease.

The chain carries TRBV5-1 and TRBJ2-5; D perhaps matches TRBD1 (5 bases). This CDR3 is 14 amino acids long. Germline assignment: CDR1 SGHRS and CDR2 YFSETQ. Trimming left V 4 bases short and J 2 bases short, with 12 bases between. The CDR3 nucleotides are TGCGCCAGCAGCCAGTCCAGGGTTCAAGAGACCCAGTACTTC. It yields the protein CASSQSRVQETQYF.

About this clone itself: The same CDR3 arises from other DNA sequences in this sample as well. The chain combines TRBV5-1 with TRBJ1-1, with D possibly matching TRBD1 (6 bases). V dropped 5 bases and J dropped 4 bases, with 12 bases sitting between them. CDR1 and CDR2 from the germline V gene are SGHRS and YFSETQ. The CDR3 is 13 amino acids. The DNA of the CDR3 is TGCGCCAGCAGTTTAGCAGGGGCCACTGAAGCTTTCTTT. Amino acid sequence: CASSLAGATEAFF.

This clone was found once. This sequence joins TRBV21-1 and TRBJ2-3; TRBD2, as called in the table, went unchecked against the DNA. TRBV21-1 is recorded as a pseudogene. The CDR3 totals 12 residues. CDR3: CARRRPPDTQYF. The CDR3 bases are TGTGCCAGAAGGAGGCCCCCAGATACGCAGTATTTT.

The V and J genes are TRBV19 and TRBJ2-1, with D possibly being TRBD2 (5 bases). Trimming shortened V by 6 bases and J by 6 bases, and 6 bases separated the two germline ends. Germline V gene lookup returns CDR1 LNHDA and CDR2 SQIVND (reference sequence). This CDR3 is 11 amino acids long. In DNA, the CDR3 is TGTGCCAGTAGAGAGGGCAATGAGCAGTTCTTC. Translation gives CASREGNEQFF.